Listed below are T cell receptor beta chains from one sample, sequenced in a study of human T cells and chemical hapten exposure. One entry per CDR3 protein, called by TCRdb with MiXCR from the RACE reads. Of under 100,000 distinct CDR3 sequences listed, approximately 9% are singletons. The specimen was whole blood, collected in connection with sensitization to the hapten diphenylcyclopropenone (DPC). These receptors originate from a middle-aged man with alopecia areata. Some clones in this sample may be carry-over from other donors' samples. The conserved cysteine and the conserved F or W are not part of the CDR3 here. The order of the fields is D gene, V gene, CDR3 protein. A D gene is named only where the DNA matches it firmly.

>-|TRBV28
ASTSLGAESPTEAF
>-|TRBV6-5
ASSSPGLAKNIQY
>TRBD1|TRBV30
AWSDTWDRLNQPQH
>-|TRBV7-2
ASRRTDQETQY
>-|TRBV24-1
ATSDKPHTEAF
>TRBD1|TRBV2
ASKDDRASYNEQF
>TRBD2|TRBV2
VRNPSGPLYQETQY
>-|TRBV27
ASSLNRDNQPQH
>-|TRBV30
AWSGPSTDTQY
>-|TRBV19
ASSILGNSNQPQH
>TRBD1|TRBV27
ASSFTGQGLNYEQY
>TRBD2|TRBV24-1
ATSDQTSGQASWVSDTQY
>-|TRBV11-2
ASSLGGTGTGYT
>TRBD2|TRBV28
ASSFLAEFTDTQY
>-|TRBV7-2
ASSLSVSSGANVLT
>-|TRBV7-8
ASSRSTDTQY